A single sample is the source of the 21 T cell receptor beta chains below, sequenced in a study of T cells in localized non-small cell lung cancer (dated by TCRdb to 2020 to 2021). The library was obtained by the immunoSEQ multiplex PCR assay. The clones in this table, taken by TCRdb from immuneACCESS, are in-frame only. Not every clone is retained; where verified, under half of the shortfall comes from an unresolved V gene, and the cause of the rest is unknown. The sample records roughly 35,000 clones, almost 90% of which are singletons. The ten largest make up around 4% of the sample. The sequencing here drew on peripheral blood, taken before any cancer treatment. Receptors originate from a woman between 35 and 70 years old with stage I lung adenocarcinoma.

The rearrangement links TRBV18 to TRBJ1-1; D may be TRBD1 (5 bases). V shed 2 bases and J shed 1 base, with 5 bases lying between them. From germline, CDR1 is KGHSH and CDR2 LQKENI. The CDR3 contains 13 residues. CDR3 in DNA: TGTGCCAGCTCACCAGGGACGAACACTGAAGCTTTCTTT. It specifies CASSPGTNTEAFF.

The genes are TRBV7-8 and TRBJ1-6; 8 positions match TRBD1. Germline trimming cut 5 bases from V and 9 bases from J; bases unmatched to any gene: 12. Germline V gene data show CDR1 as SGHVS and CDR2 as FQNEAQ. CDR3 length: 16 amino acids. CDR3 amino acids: CASSQGQGQGGSPLHF. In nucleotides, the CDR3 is TGTGCCAGCAGCCAAGGACAGGGACAAGGTGGTTCACCCCTCCACTTT.

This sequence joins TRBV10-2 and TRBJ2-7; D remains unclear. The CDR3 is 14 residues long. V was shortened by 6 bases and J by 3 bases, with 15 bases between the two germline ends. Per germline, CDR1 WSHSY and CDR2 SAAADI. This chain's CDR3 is CASSADTSYYEQYF. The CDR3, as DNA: TGCGCCAGCAGCGCTGACACTTCCTACTACGAGCAGTACTTC.

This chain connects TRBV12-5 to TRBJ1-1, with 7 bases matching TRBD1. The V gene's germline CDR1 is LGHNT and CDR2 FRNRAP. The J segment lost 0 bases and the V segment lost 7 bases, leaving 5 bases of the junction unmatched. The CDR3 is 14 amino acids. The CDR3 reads CASAFGTVNTEAFF. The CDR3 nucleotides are TGTGCTAGTGCCTTTGGGACAGTGAACACTGAAGCTTTCTTT.

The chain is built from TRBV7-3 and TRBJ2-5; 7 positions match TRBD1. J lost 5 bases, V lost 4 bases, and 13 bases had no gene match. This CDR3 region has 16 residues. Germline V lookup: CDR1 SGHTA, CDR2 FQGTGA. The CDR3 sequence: CASSYGTAAPWETQYF. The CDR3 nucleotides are TGTGCCAGCAGCTACGGGACAGCGGCACCCTGGGAGACCCAGTACTTC.

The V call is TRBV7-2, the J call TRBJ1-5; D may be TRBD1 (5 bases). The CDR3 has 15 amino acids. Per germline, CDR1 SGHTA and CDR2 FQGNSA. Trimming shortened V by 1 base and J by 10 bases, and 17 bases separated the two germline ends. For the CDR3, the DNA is TGTGCCAGCAGCTTAGGGGGGACGGATCGAACACCCCAGCATTTT. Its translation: CASSLGGTDRTPQHF.

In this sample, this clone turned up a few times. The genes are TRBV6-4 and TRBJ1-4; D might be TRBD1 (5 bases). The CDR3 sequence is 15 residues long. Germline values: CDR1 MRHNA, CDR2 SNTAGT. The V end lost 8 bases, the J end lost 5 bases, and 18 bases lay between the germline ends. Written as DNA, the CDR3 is TGTGCCAGCCGTCGCTCGGGACGGATCAATGAAAAACTGTTTTTT. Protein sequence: CASRRSGRINEKLFF.

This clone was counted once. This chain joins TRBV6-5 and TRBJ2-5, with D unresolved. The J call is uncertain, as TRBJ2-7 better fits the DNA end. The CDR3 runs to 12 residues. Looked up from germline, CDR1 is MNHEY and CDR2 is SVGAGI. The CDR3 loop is CASSLNYYEQYF. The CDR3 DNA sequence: TGTGCCAGCAGTCTGAACTACTACGAGCAGTACTTC.

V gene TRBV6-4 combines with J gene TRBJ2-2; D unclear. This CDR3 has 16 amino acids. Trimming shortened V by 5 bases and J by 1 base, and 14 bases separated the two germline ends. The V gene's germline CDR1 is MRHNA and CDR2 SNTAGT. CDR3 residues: CASSSNTALNTGELFF. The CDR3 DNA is TGTGCCAGCAGTTCAAACACCGCGTTGAACACCGGGGAGCTGTTTTTT.

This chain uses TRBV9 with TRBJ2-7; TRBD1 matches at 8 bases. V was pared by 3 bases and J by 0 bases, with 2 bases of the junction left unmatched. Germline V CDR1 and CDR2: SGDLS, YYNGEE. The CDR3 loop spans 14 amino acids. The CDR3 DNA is TGTGCCAGCAGCGGCGGACAGGGCTCCTACGAGCAGTACTTC. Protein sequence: CASSGGQGSYEQYF.

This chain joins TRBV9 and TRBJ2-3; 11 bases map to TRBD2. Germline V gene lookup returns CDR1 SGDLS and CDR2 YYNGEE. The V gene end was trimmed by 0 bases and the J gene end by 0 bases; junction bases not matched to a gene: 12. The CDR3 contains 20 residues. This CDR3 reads CASSVGTTSGGHLSTDTQYF. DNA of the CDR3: TGTGCCAGCAGCGTAGGCACAACTAGCGGGGGCCATCTCAGCACAGATACGCAGTATTTT.

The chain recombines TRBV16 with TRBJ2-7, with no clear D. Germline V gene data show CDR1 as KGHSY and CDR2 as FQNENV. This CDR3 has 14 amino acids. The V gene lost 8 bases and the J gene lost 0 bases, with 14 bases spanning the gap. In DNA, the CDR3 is TGTGCCAGCCGCTGGACGGAAAGCTCCTACGAGCAGTACTTC. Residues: CASRWTESSYEQYF.

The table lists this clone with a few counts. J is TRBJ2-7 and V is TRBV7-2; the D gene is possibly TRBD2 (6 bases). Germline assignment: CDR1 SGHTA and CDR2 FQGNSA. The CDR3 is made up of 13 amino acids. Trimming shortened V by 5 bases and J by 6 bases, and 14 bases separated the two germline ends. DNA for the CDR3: TGTGCCAGCAGCCCCGGGACTCTCGGCGAGCAGTACTTC. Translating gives CASSPGTLGEQYF. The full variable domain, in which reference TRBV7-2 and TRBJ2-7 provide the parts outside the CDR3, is GAGVSQSPSNKVTEKGKDVELRCDPISGHTALYWYRQSLGQGLEFLIYFQGNSAPDKSGLPSDRFSAERTGGSVSTLTIQRTQQEDSAVYLCASSPGTLGEQYFGPGTRLTVT.

CDR3 DNA: TGCGCCAGCAGCCAAGAGGGGGGCACCAGACCGTATGGCTACACCTTC. Its translation is CASSQEGGTRPYGYTF. This chain joins TRBV4-1 and TRBJ1-2; TRBD1 is a possible D gene (6 bases). Germline V gene sequence: CDR1 MGHRA, CDR2 YSYEKL. Deletions cut 0 bases from V and 5 bases from J, with 16 bases between. The CDR3 loop spans 16 amino acids.

This chain's CDR3 is CASSGHGGSYEQYF. The CDR3 DNA follows: TGTGCCAGCTCGGGCCACGGGGGCTCCTACGAGCAGTACTTC. The chain carries TRBV2 and TRBJ2-7; possibly TRBD2 for D (6 bases). Germline V gene sequence: CDR1 SNHLY, CDR2 FYNNEI. The CDR3 is made up of 14 amino acids. V dropped 8 bases and J dropped 0 bases, with 14 bases sitting between them.

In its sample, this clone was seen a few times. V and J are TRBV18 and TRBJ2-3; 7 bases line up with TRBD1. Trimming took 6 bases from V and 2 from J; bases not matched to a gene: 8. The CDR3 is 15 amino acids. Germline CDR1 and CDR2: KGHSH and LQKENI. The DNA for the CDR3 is TGTGCCAGCTCGACAGGGAACCTCCTCACAGATACGCAGTATTTT. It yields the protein CASSTGNLLTDTQYF.

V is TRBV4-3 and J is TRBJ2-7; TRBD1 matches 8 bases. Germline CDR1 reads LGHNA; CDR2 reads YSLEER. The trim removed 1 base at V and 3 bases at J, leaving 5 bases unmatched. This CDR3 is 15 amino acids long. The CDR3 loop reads CASSQGTGRHYEQYF. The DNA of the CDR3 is TGCGCCAGCAGCCAAGGGACAGGGAGACACTACGAGCAGTACTTC.

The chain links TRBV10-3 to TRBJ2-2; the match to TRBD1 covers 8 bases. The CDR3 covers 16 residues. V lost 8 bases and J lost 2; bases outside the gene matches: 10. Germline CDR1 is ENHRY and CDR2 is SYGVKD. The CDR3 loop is CAIQTAGGSNTGELFF. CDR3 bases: TGTGCCATCCAGACGGCAGGGGGCTCAAACACCGGGGAGCTGTTTTTT.

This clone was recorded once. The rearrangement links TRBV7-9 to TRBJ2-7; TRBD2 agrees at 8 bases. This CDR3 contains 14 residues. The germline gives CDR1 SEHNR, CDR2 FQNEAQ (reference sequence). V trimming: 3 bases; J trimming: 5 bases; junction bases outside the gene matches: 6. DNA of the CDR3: TGTGCCAGCAGCTTCCGGGGGGGCCTCAACGAGCAGTACTTC. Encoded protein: CASSFRGGLNEQYF.

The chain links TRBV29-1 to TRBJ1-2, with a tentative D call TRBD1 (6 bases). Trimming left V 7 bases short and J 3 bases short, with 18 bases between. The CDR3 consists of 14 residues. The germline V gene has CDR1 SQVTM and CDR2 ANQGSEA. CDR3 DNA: TGCAGCGCGATACAGGGTGGAGCAGACTATGGCTACACCTTC. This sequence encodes CSAIQGGADYGYTF.

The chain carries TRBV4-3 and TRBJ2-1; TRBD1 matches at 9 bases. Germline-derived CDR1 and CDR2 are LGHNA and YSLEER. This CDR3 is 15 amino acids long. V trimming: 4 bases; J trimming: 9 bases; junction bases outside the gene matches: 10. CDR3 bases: TGCGCCAGCAGCCGAACTCGGGACAGGGTCAGTGAGCAGTTCTTC. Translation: CASSRTRDRVSEQFF.